This T cell receptor (beta chain) appears in the sequencing data of a study of identical twins. The CDR3 has 16 residues. The ends were cut back, 4 bases at V and 1 base at J, with 15 bases in the middle. CDR1 and CDR2 from the germline V gene are SEHNR and FQNEAQ (reference sequence). From the 5' RACE reads, TCRdb called clonotypes with MiXCR, one entry per CDR3 protein. Of approximately 1.8 million distinct CDR3 sequences listed, roughly a third were seen once; the top ten hold about 0.27%. In its sample, this clonotype was seen a few times. Its antigen is unknown. Findings and limits, study-wide: Instead of following the same donors, the conclusions were based on cross-sectional statistical analysis. Modeled out-of-frame TCR alpha sharing in monozygotic twins fell below observed levels.

The sample was cord blood. The rearrangement links TRBV7-9 to TRBJ2-3; D gene uncertain. This TCR derives from a newborn girl in good health. The CDR3 spells CASSSKRGIGTDTQYF. In nucleotides, the CDR3 is TGTGCCAGCAGCTCAAAACGTGGGATTGGCACAGATACGCAGTATTTT.